The present TCR beta chain was sequenced within a study of blood T cell repertoires in COVID-19. Study-wide background: Specimens from acute and convalescent COVID-19 originated in the United States, Italy and Spain. PBMCs, B-cell-depleted T cells, or T cells provided the cDNA or gDNA that made up the material.

CDR3 size: 12 residues. Germline CDR1 SGHTA, CDR2 FQGNSA. V lost 5 bases and J 5 bases, leaving 10 bases between the germline ends. Under the authors' procedure: Quantification of nucleated cells was approximated via reference gene primer amplification. Sequenced by immunoSEQ multiplex PCR; TCRdb stores in-frame clones only, minus some. The D gene and trimming were derived from the DNA, and the V and J assignments and clone size from that table. Here the sample spans some 96,000 clones, 86% being singletons. The sample comprised peripheral blood. The sequence derives from a man older than 75 with acute or convalescent COVID-19. V gene TRBV7-2 combines with J gene TRBJ2-7, with D possibly TRBD2 on 6 matching bases. CDR3 sequence (DNA): TGTGCCAGCAGCCCCCGGGGGAACGAGCAGTACTTC. Protein: CASSPRGNEQYF.